Each of the 5 T cell receptor beta chains below was sequenced from the same sample in a study of T cell repertoires in cytomegalovirus infection. TCRdb re-derived calls from the reads in MiXCR, one entry per CDR3 protein. The table records more than 300,000 distinct CDR3 sequences, about 34% of them present only once. No antigen is known for these receptors. Here the sequenced sample was cultured PBMCs, taken from culture after CMV antigen stimulation. Receptors originate from a human donor in good health (CMV status not recorded). Some clones in this sample may be carry-over from other donors' samples.

This clonotype occurred many times. V gene TRBV7-2 combines with J gene TRBJ1-1; unclear D gene. The CDR3 is 14 amino acids. From germline, CDR1 is SGHTA and CDR2 FQGNSA. V was shortened by 6 bases and J by 0 bases, with 11 bases between the two germline ends. Here the CDR3 reads CASRKQNLNTEAFF. The CDR3 DNA is TGTGCCAGCAGGAAACAGAATCTGAACACTGAAGCTTTCTTT.

The chain has TRBV7-2 and TRBJ2-3; TRBD2 matches at 7 bases. The germline gives CDR1 SGHTA, CDR2 FQGNSA. The CDR3 has 16 amino acids. The ends lost 5 bases at V and 1 base at J; junction bases unmatched: 9. In nucleotides, the CDR3 is TGTGCCAGCAGCACCGGCGGGAGCGGAGGCACAGATACGCAGTATTTT. It specifies CASSTGGSGGTDTQYF.

V usage is TRBV6-4 and J usage is TRBJ1-1; 11 nucleotides line up with TRBD1. The CDR3 consists of 18 residues. Germline CDR1 reads MRHNA; CDR2 reads SNTAGT. V dropped 6 bases and J dropped 0; count of bases not matched to a gene: 12. DNA of the CDR3: TGTGCCAGCAGGCTCAGTGCTGGACAGGGGGCGATGAACACTGAAGCTTTCTTT. Its protein product is CASRLSAGQGAMNTEAFF.

This clonotype was recorded once. CDR3 sequence reads: CASSPRPGTLGYYEQYV. Here the CDR3 DNA reads TGCGCCAGCAGCCCCAGACCCGGGACCCTGGGGTACTACGAGCAGTACGTC. This chain connects TRBV4-1 to TRBJ2-7; D may correspond to TRBD1 or TRBD2 (5 bases each). Per germline, CDR1 MGHRA and CDR2 YSYEKL. V lost 4 bases, J lost 3 bases, and 22 bases lay in between. The CDR3 is 17 amino acids.

This clonotype showed up many times. This rearrangement joins TRBV12-3 or TRBV12-4 to TRBJ1-6, with D perhaps matching TRBD1 (6 bases). This CDR3 has 14 amino acids. V lost 4 bases and J 7 bases, leaving 11 bases between the germline ends. CDR3 nucleotides: TGTGCCAGCAGTTCTGGACAGCTAAATTCACCCCTCCACTTT. Translation: CASSSGQLNSPLHF.